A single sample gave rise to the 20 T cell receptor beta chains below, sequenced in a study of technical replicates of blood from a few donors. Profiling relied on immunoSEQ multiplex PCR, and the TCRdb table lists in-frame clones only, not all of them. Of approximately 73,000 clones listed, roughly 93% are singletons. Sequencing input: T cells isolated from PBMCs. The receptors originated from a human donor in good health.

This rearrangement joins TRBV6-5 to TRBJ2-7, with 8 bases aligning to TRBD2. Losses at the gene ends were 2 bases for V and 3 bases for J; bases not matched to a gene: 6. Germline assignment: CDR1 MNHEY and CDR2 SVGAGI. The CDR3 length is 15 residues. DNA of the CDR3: TGTGCCAGCAGTTACACGGGGGGGTTAGGCTACGAGCAGTACTTC. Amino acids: CASSYTGGLGYEQYF.

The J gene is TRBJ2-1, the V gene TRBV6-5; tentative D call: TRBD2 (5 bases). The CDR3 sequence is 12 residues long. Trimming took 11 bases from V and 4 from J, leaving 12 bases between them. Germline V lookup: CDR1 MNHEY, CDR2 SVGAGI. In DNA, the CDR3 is TGTGCCTCGAGGAGGCGATACAATGAGCAGTTCTTC. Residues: CASRRRYNEQFF.

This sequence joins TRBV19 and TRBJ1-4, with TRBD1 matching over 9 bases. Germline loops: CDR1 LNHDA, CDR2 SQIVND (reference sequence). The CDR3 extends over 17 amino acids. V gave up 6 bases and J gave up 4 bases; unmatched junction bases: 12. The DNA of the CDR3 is TGTGCCAGTAGCCCCCTCGGGACAGGGTTTGATAATGAAAAACTGTTTTTT. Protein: CASSPLGTGFDNEKLFF.

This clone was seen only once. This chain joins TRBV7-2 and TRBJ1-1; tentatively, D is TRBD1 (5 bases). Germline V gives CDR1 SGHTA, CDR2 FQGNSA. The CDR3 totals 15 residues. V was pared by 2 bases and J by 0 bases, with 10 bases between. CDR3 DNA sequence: TGTGCCAGCAGCTTAACGCAGGGCTTGAACACTGAAGCTTTCTTT. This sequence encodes CASSLTQGLNTEAFF.

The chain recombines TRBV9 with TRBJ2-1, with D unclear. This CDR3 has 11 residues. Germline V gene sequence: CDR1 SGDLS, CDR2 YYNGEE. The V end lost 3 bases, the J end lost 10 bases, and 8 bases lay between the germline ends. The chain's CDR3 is CASSASREQFF. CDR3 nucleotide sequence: TGTGCCAGCAGCGCCTCCAGGGAGCAGTTCTTC. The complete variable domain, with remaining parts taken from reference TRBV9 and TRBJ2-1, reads DSGVTQTPKHLITATGQRVTLRCSPRSGDLSVYWYQQSLDQGLQFLIQYYNGEERAKGNILERFSAQQFPDLHSELNLSSLELGDSALYFCASSASREQFFGPGTRLTVL.

The CDR3 bases are TGTGCCAGCGGAGATTATGGCGGAGCTTACGAGCAGTACTTC. Its translation: CASGDYGGAYEQYF. The J gene is TRBJ2-7, the V gene TRBV6-5; no reliable D call. The CDR3 length is 14 residues. CDR1 MNHEY and CDR2 SVGAGI come from the germline V gene. V was shortened by 8 bases and J by 4 bases, with 18 bases between the two germline ends.

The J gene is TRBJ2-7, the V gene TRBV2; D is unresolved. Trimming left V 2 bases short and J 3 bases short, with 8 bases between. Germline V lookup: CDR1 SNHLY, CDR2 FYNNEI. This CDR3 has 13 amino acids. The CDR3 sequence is CASSELPGYEQYF. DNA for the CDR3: TGTGCCAGCAGTGAACTCCCGGGCTACGAGCAGTACTTC. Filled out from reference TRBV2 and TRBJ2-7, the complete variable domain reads EPEVTQTPSHQVTQMGQEVILRCVPISNHLYFYWYRQILGQKVEFLVSFYNNEISEKSEIFDDQFSVERPDGSNFTLKIRSTKLEDSAMYFCASSELPGYEQYFGPGTRLTVT.

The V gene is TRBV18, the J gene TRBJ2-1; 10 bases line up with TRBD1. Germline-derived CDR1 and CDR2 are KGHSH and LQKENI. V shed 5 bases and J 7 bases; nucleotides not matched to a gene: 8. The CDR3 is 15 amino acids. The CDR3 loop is CASSTRQGANNEQFF. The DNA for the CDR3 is TGTGCCAGCTCAACCCGACAGGGGGCGAATAATGAGCAGTTCTTC.

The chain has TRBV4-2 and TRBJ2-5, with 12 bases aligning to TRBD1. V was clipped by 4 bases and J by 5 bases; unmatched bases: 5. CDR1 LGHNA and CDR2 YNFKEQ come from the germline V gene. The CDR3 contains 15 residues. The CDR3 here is CASSLGQGARETQYF. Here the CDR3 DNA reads TGTGCCAGCAGCCTGGGACAGGGGGCTCGGGAGACCCAGTACTTC.

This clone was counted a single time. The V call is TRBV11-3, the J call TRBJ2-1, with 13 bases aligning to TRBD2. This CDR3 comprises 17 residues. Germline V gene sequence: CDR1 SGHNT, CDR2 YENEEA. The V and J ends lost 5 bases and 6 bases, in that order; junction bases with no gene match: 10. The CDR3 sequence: CASSPGRTSGSSNEQFF. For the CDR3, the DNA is TGTGCCAGCAGCCCGGGACGGACTAGCGGGAGTTCCAATGAGCAGTTCTTC.

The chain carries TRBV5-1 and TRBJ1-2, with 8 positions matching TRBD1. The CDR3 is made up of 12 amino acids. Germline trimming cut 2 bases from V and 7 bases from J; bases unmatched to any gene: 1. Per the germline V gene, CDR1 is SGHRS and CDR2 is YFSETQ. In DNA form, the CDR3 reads TGCGCCAGCAGCTTACAGGGGGTTGGCTACACCTTC. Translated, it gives CASSLQGVGYTF.

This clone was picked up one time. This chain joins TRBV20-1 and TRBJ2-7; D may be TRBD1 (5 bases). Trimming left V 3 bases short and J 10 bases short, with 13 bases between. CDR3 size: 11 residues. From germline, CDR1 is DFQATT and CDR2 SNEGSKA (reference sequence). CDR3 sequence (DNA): TGCAGTGCTAGGGTCACAGGAACACAGTACTTC. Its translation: CSARVTGTQYF.

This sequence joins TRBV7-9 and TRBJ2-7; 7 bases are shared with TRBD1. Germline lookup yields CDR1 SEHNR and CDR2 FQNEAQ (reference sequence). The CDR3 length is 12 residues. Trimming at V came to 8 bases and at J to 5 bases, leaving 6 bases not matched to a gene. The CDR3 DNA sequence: TGTGCCAGCGGTAGAGGGGGCCACGAGCAGTACTTC. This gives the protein CASGRGGHEQYF.

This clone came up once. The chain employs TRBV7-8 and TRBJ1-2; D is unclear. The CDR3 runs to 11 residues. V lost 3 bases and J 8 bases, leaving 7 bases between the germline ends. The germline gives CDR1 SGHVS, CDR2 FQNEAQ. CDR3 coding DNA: TGTGCCAGCAGCTTCGAGGTCGGCTACACCTTC. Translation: CASSFEVGYTF.

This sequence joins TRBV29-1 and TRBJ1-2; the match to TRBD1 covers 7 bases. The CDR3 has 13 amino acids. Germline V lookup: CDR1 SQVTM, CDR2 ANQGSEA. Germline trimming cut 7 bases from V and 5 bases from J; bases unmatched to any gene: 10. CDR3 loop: CSAPVTGNYGYTF. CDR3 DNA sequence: TGCAGCGCCCCAGTGACAGGGAATTATGGCTACACCTTC.

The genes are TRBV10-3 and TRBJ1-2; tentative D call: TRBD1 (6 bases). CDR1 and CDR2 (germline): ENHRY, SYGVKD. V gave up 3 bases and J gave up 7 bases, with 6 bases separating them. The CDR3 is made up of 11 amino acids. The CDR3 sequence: CAISDRGGYTF. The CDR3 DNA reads TGTGCCATCAGTGACAGGGGTGGCTACACCTTC.

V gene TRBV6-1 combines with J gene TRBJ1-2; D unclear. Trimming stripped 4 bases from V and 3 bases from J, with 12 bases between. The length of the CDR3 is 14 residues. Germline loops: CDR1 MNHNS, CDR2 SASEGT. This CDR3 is CASSARGGDYGYTF. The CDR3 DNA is TGTGCCAGCAGTGCTCGGGGAGGAGACTATGGCTACACCTTC.

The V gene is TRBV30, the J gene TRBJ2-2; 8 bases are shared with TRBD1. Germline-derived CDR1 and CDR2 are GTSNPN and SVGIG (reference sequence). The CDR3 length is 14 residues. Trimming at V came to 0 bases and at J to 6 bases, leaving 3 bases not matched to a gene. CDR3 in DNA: TGTGCCTGGAGTGTGACAGGGGTGGCCGGGGAGCTGTTTTTT. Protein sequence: CAWSVTGVAGELFF.

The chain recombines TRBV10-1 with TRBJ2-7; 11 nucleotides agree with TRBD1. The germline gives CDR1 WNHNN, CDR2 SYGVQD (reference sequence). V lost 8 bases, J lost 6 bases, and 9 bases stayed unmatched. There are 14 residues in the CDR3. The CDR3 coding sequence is TGCGCCAGCGCACCCCGGGACAGGGGGTCCGAGCAGTACTTC. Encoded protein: CASAPRDRGSEQYF.

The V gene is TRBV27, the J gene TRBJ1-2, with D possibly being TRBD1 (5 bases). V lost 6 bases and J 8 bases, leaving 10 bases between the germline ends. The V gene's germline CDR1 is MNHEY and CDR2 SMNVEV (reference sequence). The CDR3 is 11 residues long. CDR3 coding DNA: TGTGCCAGCAGAGGCGGGGCAGGCTACACCTTC. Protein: CASRGGAGYTF.